These T cell receptor beta chains were read from a single sample in a study of T cell responses to AZD1222 COVID-19 vaccine. Profiled with immunoSEQ multiplex PCR; TCRdb holds only in-frame clones, not every one. This sample has tens of thousands of clones, with about 92% found just once. The sample here was peripheral blood, taken 28 days after the second AZD1222 dose. The receptors stem from an adult who received the AZD1222 COVID-19 vaccine. Each CDR3 is given with its conserved first and last residue. Fields, in order: V gene, CDR3 protein.

>TRBV7-6
CASSRLRGGLVSTSTDTQYF
>TRBV11-2
CASSLVTGPQTEQYF
>TRBV7-8
CASSLTRQTNEQFF
>TRBV11-2
CASSLGSYEQYF
>TRBV30
CAWSVSDMPREKLFF
>TRBV6-2/TRBV6-3
CASTPYGVSNTEAFF
>TRBV5-5
CASRGTAGNTIYF
>TRBV3-1/TRBV3-2
CASSQEAGGPRETQYF
>TRBV19
CASIPFGGGGNTEAFF
>TRBV11-2
CANNRGPSSYTGELFF
>TRBV15
CATNGEQGSRGTQETQYF
>TRBV1
CTSSQEPRVSGNTIYF
>TRBV7-2
CASSLDVGRGPYF
>TRBV12-5
CASAPDGSLSGNTIYF
>TRBV4-1
CASSQDAGVGNEKLFF
>TRBV5-4
CASSLIGQVNTEAFF
>TRBV4-3
CASSREGGEQPQHF
>TRBV3-1/TRBV3-2
CASSLGQGLSDTQYF
>TRBV30
CAWSVGAGTEAFF
>TRBV6-5
CASTPDPGSNYGYTF
>TRBV7-2
CASSLVTSANYGYTF
>TRBV5-4
CASSPQGARGEAFF
>TRBV3-1/TRBV3-2
CASTAGTDKYGYTF
>TRBV7-9
CASSFIGQFSYEQYF
>TRBV4-3
CASSQDDYGYTF
>TRBV11-2
CASSSYRGIRTEAFF
>TRBV6-5
CASRPLFPHNSPLHF
>TRBV4-1
CASRGVGDNYGYTF
>TRBV11-2
CASSLTGASGNTIYF
>TRBV18
CASSPRANTYEQYF
>TRBV9
CASSVGTFDTIYF
>TRBV19
CASSTTRQGAYGYTF
>TRBV21-1
CASSSARQGGGYTF
>TRBV6-5
CASSPGAGYGYTF
>TRBV7-6
CASSLGGPNAEAFF
>TRBV6-2/TRBV6-3
CASSYAGPPGEQYF
>TRBV5-1
CASSLEVVRGSYNEQFF
>TRBV12-5
CASGLGVRNYGYTF
>TRBV7-2
CASSLLGQGDQPQHF
>TRBV9
CASSPGTGVYNSPLHF
>TRBV7-9
CASSSINPRREKLFF
>TRBV6-2/TRBV6-3
CASSMPGAGQPQHF
>TRBV5-5
CASSPTGLKETQYF
>TRBV7-2
CASSLAGSSYEQYF
>TRBV6-5
CASSYSGTVKGPLHF
>TRBV30
CAWSRGQGAYGYTF
>TRBV7-9
CASSFPTTTGISPLHF